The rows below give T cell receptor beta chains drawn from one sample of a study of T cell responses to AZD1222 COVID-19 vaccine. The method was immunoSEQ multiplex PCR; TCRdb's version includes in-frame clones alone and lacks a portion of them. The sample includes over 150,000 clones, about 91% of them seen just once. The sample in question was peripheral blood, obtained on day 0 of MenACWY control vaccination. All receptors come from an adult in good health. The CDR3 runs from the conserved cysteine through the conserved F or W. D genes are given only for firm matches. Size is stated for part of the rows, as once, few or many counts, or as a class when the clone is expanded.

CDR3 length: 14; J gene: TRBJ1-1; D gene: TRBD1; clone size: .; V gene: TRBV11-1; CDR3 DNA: TGTGCCAGCAGCTCCCGGACAGGGCGTACTGAAGCTTTCTTT; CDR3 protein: CASSSRTGRTEAFF
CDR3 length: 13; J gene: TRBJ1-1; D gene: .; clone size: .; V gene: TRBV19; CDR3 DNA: TGTGCCAGTAACGCCTTAAGAGCCACTGAAGCTTTCTTT; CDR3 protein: CASNALRATEAFF
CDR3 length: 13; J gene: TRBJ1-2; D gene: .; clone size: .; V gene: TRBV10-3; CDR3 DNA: TGTGCCATCAGTGACCCAGGGAACTATGGCTACACCTTC; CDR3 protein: CAISDPGNYGYTF
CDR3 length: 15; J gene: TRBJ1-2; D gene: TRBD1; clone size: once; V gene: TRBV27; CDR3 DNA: TGTGCCAGCAGTCCCTCTTGGACAGGGGTTAGCGGCTACACCTTC; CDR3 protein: CASSPSWTGVSGYTF
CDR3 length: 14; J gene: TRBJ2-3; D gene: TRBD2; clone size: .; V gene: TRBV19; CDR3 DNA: TGTGCCAGTAGTAGCGGGAGTGAGACAGATACGCAGTATTTT; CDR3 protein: CASSSGSETDTQYF
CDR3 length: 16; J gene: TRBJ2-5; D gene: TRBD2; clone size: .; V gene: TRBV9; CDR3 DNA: TGTGCCAGCAGCGTGGGCCCCGGGAGGGCCGGGGAGACCCAGTACTTC; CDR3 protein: CASSVGPGRAGETQYF
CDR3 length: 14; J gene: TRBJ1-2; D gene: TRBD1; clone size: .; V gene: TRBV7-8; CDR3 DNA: TGTGCCAGCAGCGGCACTGCCGGGACAGGGGGCTACACCTTC; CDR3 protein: CASSGTAGTGGYTF
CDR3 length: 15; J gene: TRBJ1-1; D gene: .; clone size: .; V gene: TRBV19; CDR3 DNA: TGTGCCAGTAGCATCTCCGCACGGGGAGGCACTGAAGCTTTCTTT; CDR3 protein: CASSISARGGTEAFF
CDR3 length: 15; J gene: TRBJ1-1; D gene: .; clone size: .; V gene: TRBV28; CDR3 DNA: TGTGCCAGCAGCCCTTGGACGGGGGTGAACACTGAAGCTTTCTTT; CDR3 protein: CASSPWTGVNTEAFF
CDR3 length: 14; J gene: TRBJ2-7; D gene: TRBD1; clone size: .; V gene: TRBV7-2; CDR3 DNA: TGTGCCAGCAGCCTAACAGGGGGCGGCTACGAGCAGTACTTC; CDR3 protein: CASSLTGGGYEQYF
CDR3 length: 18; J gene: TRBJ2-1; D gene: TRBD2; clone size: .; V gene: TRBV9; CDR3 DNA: TGTGCCAGCAGCGTTCCGGGACTAGCGGGAGTCCCGACCAATGAGCAGTTCTTC; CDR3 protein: CASSVPGLAGVPTNEQFF
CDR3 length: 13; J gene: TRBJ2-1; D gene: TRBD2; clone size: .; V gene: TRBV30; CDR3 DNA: TGTGCCTGGAGTCCGACTAGCTTTGGTGAGCAGTTCTTC; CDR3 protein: CAWSPTSFGEQFF
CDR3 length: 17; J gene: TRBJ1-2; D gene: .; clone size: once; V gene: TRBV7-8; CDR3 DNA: TGTGCCAGCAGCTTATTGGCAGGTCGGGGGGGGATATATGGCTACACCTTC; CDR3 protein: CASSLLAGRGGIYGYTF
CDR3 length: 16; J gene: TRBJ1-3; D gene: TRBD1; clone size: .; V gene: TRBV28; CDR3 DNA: TGTGCCAGCAGTTCGGCGGGACAGGGGGCCAGAAACACCATATATTTT; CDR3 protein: CASSSAGQGARNTIYF
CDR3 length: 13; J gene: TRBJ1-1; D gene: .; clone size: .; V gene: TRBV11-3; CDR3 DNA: TGTGCCAGCAGCTTTTGGCGGAACACTGAAGCTTTCTTT; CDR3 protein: CASSFWRNTEAFF
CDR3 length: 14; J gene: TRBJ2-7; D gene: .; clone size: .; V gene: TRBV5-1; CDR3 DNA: TGCGCCAGCAGCTTATCGATAGGGGCCTACGAGCAGTACTTC; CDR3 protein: CASSLSIGAYEQYF
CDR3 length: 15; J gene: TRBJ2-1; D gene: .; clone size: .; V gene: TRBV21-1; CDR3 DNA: TGTGCCAGCAGGCCCAGGACTAGCGGGAGCAATGAGCAGTTCTTC; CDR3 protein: CASRPRTSGSNEQFF
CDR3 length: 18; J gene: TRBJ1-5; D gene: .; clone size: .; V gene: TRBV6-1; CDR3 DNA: TGTGCCAGCAGTGAACAGGGTGTAGGGAGTTATAGCAATCAGCCCCAGCATTTT; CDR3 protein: CASSEQGVGSYSNQPQHF